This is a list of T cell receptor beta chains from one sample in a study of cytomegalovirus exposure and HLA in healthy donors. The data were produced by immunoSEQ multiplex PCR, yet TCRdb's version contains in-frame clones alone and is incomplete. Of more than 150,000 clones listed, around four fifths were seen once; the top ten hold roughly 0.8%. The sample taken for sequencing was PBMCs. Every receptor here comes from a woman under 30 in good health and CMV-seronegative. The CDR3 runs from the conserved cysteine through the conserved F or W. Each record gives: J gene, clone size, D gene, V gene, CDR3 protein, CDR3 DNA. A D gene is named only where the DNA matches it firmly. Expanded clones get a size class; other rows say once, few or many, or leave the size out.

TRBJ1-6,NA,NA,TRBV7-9,CASTWGGSPLHF,TGTGCCAGCACCTGGGGGGGCTCACCCCTCCACTTT
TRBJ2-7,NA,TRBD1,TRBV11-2,CASSSGTGYEQYF,TGTGCCAGCAGCTCGGGGACAGGCTACGAGCAGTACTTC
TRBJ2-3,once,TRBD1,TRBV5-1,CASSSGTVFDTDTQYF,TGCGCCAGCAGCTCCGGGACAGTCTTTGACACAGATACGCAGTATTTT
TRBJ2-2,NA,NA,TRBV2,CASSDPGEAPGELFF,TGTGCCAGCAGTGATCCGGGAGAGGCCCCCGGGGAGCTGTTTTTT
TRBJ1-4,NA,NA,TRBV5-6,CASSLLPSGTNEKLFF,TGTGCCAGCAGCTTGCTTCCCTCGGGGACTAATGAAAAACTGTTTTTT
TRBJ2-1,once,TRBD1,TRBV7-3,CASSFGTGGYNEQFF,TGTGCCAGCAGCTTCGGGACAGGGGGCTACAATGAGCAGTTCTTC
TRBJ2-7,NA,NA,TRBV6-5,CASSYGDRPLQYF,TGTGCCAGCAGTTACGGCGACAGGCCGCTGCAGTACTTC
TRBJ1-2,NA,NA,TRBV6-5,CASSYVHSDGYTF,TGTGCCAGCAGTTACGTCCACAGTGATGGCTACACCTTC
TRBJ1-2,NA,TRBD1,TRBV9,CASTKTGAPLYGYTF,TGTGCCAGCACCAAAACAGGGGCCCCTCTCTATGGCTACACCTTC
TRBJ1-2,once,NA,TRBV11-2,CASSLGGVNYGYTF,TGTGCCAGCAGCTTAGGGGGGGTTAACTATGGCTACACCTTC
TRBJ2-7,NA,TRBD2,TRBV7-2,CASRVGGLYEQYF,TGTGCCAGCAGAGTGGGAGGGCTCTACGAGCAGTACTTC
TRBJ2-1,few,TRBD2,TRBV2,CASRLSGLAGNNEQFF,TGTGCCAGCAGACTCTCAGGGCTAGCGGGGAACAATGAGCAGTTCTTC
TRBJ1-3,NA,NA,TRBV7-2,CASNLGGSGNTIYF,TGTGCCAGCAACCTGGGGGGGTCCGGAAACACCATATATTTT
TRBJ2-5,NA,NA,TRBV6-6,CASNTRGTQETQYF,TGTGCCAGCAATACTCGGGGGACCCAAGAGACCCAGTACTTC
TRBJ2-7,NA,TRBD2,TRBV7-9,CASSPSRGDTYEQYF,TGTGCCAGCAGCCCTAGTCGGGGGGATACCTACGAGCAGTACTTC
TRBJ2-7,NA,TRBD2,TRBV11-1,CASSSTAGGQAEQYF,TGTGCCAGCAGCTCCACCGCGGGGGGACAAGCCGAGCAGTACTTC
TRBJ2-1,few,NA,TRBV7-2,CASSYGGLDNEQFF,TGTGCCAGCAGCTACGGGGGGCTAGACAATGAGCAGTTCTTC
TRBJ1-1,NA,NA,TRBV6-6,CASSYQRATEAFF,TGTGCCAGCAGTTACCAGAGGGCCACTGAAGCTTTCTTT
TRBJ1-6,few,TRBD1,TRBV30,CAWSIWDSINSPLHF,TGTGCCTGGAGCATCTGGGACAGCATCAATTCACCCCTCCACTTT
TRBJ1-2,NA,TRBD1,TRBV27,CASSSGTAVGYTF,TGTGCCAGCAGTTCCGGGACAGCAGTTGGCTACACCTTC
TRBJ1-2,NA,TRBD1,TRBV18,CASSPPGTGYIGYTF,TGTGCCAGCTCACCCCCCGGGACAGGGTACATTGGCTACACCTTC
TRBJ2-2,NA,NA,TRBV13,CASSPWGQANTGELFF,TGTGCCAGCAGTCCCTGGGGACAAGCGAACACCGGGGAGCTGTTTTTT
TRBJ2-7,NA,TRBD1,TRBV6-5,CASRVLKGARHEQYF,TGTGCCAGCAGGGTCCTGAAGGGGGCCAGACACGAGCAGTACTTC
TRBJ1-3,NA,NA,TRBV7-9,CASSLAQGPGSGNTIYF,TGTGCCAGCAGCTTAGCGCAGGGCCCCGGCTCTGGAAACACCATATATTTT
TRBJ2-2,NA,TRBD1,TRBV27,CASSPGQVTTGELFF,TGTGCCAGCAGTCCGGGACAGGTTACTACCGGGGAGCTGTTTTTT
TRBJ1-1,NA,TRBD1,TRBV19,CASSFSGGAFNTEAFF,TGTGCCAGTAGTTTCTCAGGGGGCGCTTTTAACACTGAAGCTTTCTTT
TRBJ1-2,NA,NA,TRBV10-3,CAIRSGGTTISAF,TGTGCCATCAGGTCGGGAGGGACTACCATTTCGGCCTTC
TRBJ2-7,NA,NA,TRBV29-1,CSVPLGDGDAYEQYF,TGCAGCGTTCCTCTTGGAGATGGAGATGCCTACGAGCAGTACTTC
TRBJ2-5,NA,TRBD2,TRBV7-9,CASSLGRGGGETQYF,TGTGCCAGCAGCTTAGGTCGTGGCGGGGGAGAGACCCAGTACTTC
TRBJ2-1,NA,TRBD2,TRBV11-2,CASSPTTSVSEQFF,TGTGCCAGCAGCCCGACGACTAGCGTCAGTGAGCAGTTCTTC
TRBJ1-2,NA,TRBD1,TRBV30,CAWRGTGRSGYTF,TGTGCCTGGAGGGGGACAGGGCGAAGTGGCTACACCTTC
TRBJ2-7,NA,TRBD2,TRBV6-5,CASSRITSGNNEQYF,TGTGCCAGCAGTCGTATAACTAGCGGGAACAACGAGCAGTACTTC
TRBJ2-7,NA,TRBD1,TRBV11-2,CASSLTTTGDEQYF,TGTGCCAGCAGCTTAACTACTACAGGGGACGAGCAGTACTTC
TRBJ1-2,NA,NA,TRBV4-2,CASSQDVQRNYGYTF,TGTGCCAGCAGCCAAGATGTCCAGCGAAACTATGGCTACACCTTC
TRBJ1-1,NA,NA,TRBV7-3,CASSLNRVRVPEAFF,TGTGCCAGCAGCTTAAACAGGGTTAGGGTCCCTGAAGCTTTCTTT
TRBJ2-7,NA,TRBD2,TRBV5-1,CASSSPGLANSYEQYF,TGCGCCAGCAGCTCCCCTGGACTAGCGAATTCCTACGAGCAGTACTTC
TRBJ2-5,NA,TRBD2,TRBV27,CASSLGLAGRETQYF,TGTGCCAGCAGTTTGGGACTAGCGGGCCGAGAGACCCAGTACTTC
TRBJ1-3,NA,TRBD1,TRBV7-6,CASGGQGDTSGNTIYF,TGTGCCAGCGGGGGACAGGGAGACACCTCTGGAAACACCATATATTTT
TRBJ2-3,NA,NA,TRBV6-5,CASSGLAISDTQYF,TGTGCCAGCAGTGGGCTAGCTATCTCAGATACGCAGTATTTT
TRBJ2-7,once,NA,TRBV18,CASSPGGSGEQYF,TGTGCCAGCTCACCAGGAGGATCTGGCGAGCAGTACTTC
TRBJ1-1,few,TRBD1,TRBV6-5,CASSYSGTGDTEAFF,TGTGCCAGCAGTTACTCGGGGACAGGGGACACTGAAGCTTTCTTT
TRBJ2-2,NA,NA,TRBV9,CASSVTRQNRELFF,TGTGCCAGCAGCGTTACCCGACAGAACCGGGAGCTGTTTTTT
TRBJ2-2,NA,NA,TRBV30,CAWKGQLNTGELFF,TGTGCCTGGAAGGGGCAGCTGAACACCGGGGAGCTGTTTTTT
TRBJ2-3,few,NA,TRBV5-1,CASSLTDSSTDTQYF,TGCGCCAGCAGCTTGACGGACAGTAGCACAGATACGCAGTATTTT
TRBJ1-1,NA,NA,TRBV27,CASSFGSAALNTEAFF,TGTGCCAGCAGTTTCGGGAGCGCCGCCTTGAACACTGAAGCTTTCTTT
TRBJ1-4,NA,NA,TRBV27,CATLEEAHRVIEKLFF,TGTGCCACCCTCGAGGAAGCTCACAGGGTAATTGAAAAACTGTTTTTT